This is a list of T cell receptor beta chains from one sample in a study of spatial heterogeneity in lung cancer. TCRdb analysed the 5' RACE reads with MiXCR anew, one entry per CDR3 protein. Among 7,000 to 8,500 distinct CDR3 sequences listed, about 16% were seen once. The material was normal lung tissue next to the tumor, obtained at surgery. These TCRs come from a male donor with early-stage non-small cell lung cancer. Both conserved end residues are part of each CDR3. The D gene is left open where the match is weak. Only some rows state a clone size, as once, few, many or a class for expanded clones.

clone_size	d_call	cdr3_length	v_call	j_call	cdr3_nt	cdr3_aa
many	NA	15	TRBV7-8	TRBJ2-5	TGTGCCAGCAGCTTATCTGTGACTAGGGAAGAGACCCAGTACTTC	CASSLSVTREETQYF
NA	TRBD1	15	TRBV7-2	TRBJ1-2	TGTGCCAGCAGCCCAGCAGGGGGAGGTTACTATGGCTACACCTTC	CASSPAGGGYYGYTF
many	NA	16	TRBV10-3	TRBJ1-4	TGTGCCACGGCCCCTTCCCGAGGCGGCGGGTATGAAAAACTGTTTTTT	CATAPSRGGGYEKLFF
large	NA	13	TRBV9	TRBJ2-1	TGTGCCAGCAGCGTAGAGGGGGGATATGAGCAGTTCTTC	CASSVEGGYEQFF
NA	NA	10	TRBV29-1	TRBJ2-1	TGCAGCGTAGGGAACAATGAGCAGTTCTTC	CSVGNNEQFF
NA	NA	13	TRBV5-1	TRBJ1-1	TGCGCCAGCAGCCGCGAGGGACGGACTGAAGCTTTCTTT	CASSREGRTEAFF
NA	TRBD2	13	TRBV28	TRBJ2-1	TGTGCCACCCTAGCGGGGGGTCGGAATGAGCAGTTCTTC	CATLAGGRNEQFF
medium-sized	TRBD1	15	TRBV7-8	TRBJ1-4	TGTGCCAGCCGACAGGGGGTGGTTTCTAATGAAAAACTGTTTTTT	CASRQGVVSNEKLFF
many	NA	12	TRBV6-2/TRBV6-3	TRBJ2-3	TGTGCCAGCACTGGGGGGGGGGCCGGACAGTATTTT	CASTGGGAGQYF
NA	NA	15	TRBV6-6	TRBJ1-5	TGTGCCAGCAGTTACTTCGAACAGATTAATCAGCCCCAGCATTTT	CASSYFEQINQPQHF
NA	NA	12	TRBV6-2/TRBV6-3	TRBJ2-3	TGTGCCAGCAGTTGGACTCCAGATACGCAGTATTTT	CASSWTPDTQYF
NA	NA	14	TRBV5-5	TRBJ2-3	TGTGCCAGCAGCTATCGAGCTAGCACAGATACGCAGTATTTT	CASSYRASTDTQYF
NA	TRBD2	17	TRBV5-6	TRBJ2-3	TGTGCCAGCAGCTTGAGGGGGACTAGCGGAAACACAGATACGCAGTATTTT	CASSLRGTSGNTDTQYF
few	NA	15	TRBV7-9	TRBJ2-5	TGTGCCAGCAGCTTAGAGGGTCGAGGGCAAGAGACCCAGTACTTC	CASSLEGRGQETQYF
medium-sized	TRBD2	17	TRBV14	TRBJ2-2	TGTGCCAGCAGCCAACTATGGACTAGCTTCGGTCCCGGGGAGCTGTTTTTT	CASSQLWTSFGPGELFF
hyperexpanded	NA	15	TRBV20-1	TRBJ2-7	TGCAGTGCTAGTTCCCAATCCCAGGACCGTTCACCGCAGTACTTC	CSASSQSQDRSPQYF
few	TRBD2	17	TRBV28	TRBJ2-6	TGTGCCAGCACTCCGACTAGCGGGGCGTCTGGGGCCAACGTCCTGACTTTC	CASTPTSGASGANVLTF
many	TRBD1	14	TRBV4-3	TRBJ2-4	TGCGCCAGCAGCCAAGGGACAGGGAGGAACATTCAGTACTTC	CASSQGTGRNIQYF
many	NA	15	TRBV11-2	TRBJ2-1	TGTGCCAGCAGCTTAGTGTGGCAGGGTGGGAATTCTCAGTTCTTC	CASSLVWQGGNSQFF
few	NA	16	TRBV5-5	TRBJ2-5	TGTGCCAGCAGCTTGGCCTTGGGACAAGGTCAAGAGACCCAGTACTTC	CASSLALGQGQETQYF
few	NA	16	TRBV5-1	TRBJ2-1	TGCGCCAGCCGAGTCTCTAGCCGCGACTCCTACAATGAGCAGTTCTTC	CASRVSSRDSYNEQFF
few	TRBD2	13	TRBV6-5	TRBJ2-1	TGTGCCAGCGGCCTAGCGGGAGTAAATGAGCAGTTCTTC	CASGLAGVNEQFF
few	NA	14	TRBV11-2	TRBJ2-5	TGTGCCAGCAGCCCCCCCGGGACCCAAGAGACCCAGTACTTC	CASSPPGTQETQYF
few	NA	15	TRBV9	TRBJ2-2	TGTGCCAGCAGCGTAGTAGGCGGGACCACCGGGGAGCTGTTTTTT	CASSVVGGTTGELFF
medium-sized	TRBD1	13	TRBV20-1	TRBJ1-2	TGCAGTGCGAGGGACAGGGGGAACTATGGCTACACCTTC	CSARDRGNYGYTF
medium-sized	NA	13	TRBV7-2	TRBJ2-1	TGTGCCAGCAGCTACACTAGGAACGGTGAGCAGTTCTTC	CASSYTRNGEQFF
NA	TRBD1	15	TRBV6-1	TRBJ1-3	TGTGCCAGCATTCCAGGGGGAATCTCTGGAAACACCATATATTTT	CASIPGGISGNTIYF
medium-sized	NA	15	TRBV24-1	TRBJ2-5	TGTGCCACCAGTGACACCGACAGGCCGCAAGAGACCCAGTACTTC	CATSDTDRPQETQYF
NA	NA	13	TRBV29-1	TRBJ1-5	TGCAGCGTTCGGGCAGACGGCAATCAGCCCCAGCATTTT	CSVRADGNQPQHF
large	NA	12	TRBV6-2/TRBV6-3	TRBJ2-7	TGTGCCAGCAGTTACGTGGACTACGAGCAGTACTTC	CASSYVDYEQYF
few	NA	17	TRBV12-3/TRBV12-4	TRBJ1-4	TGTGCCAGCAGTCCCGCGTCGGGGGGCGCGTCAAGGGAAAAACTGTTTTTT	CASSPASGGASREKLFF
many	NA	13	TRBV12-3/TRBV12-4	TRBJ2-1	TGTGCCAGCAGTTTAGCGGGGGGAAATGAGCAGTTCTTC	CASSLAGGNEQFF
medium-sized	TRBD1	15	TRBV28	TRBJ2-7	TGTGCCAGCACACAGGGACAGGGGATATCCTACGAGCAGTACTTC	CASTQGQGISYEQYF
NA	NA	13	TRBV12-3/TRBV12-4	TRBJ2-7	TGTGCCAGCAGGGCGGCAGGGCAGGGCCAGCAGTACTTC	CASRAAGQGQQYF
few	NA	12	TRBV6-2/TRBV6-3	TRBJ2-6	TGTGCCAGCTGGACAGGGGCCAACGTCCTGACTTTC	CASWTGANVLTF